These 7 T cell receptor beta chains were sequenced from one sample in a study of blood T cells in healthy people across ages. A second PCR, run for about 6 to 12 cycles, used a sample-barcoded 5' primer plus a J-beta primer mix. TCRdb reanalysed the 5' RACE reads using MiXCR and keeps one entry per CDR3 protein. This sample has 700,000 or so distinct CDR3 sequences, with around a fifth found just once. The sequenced sample was blood. All receptors come from a man aged 65 to 85 in good health.

The rearrangement links TRBV2 to TRBJ1-4; no definite D call. The length of the CDR3 is 13 residues. The V end lost 4 bases, the J end lost 4 bases, and 7 bases lay between the germline ends. The germline V gene encodes CDR1 SNHLY and CDR2 FYNNEI. The CDR3 region has the DNA TGTGCCAGCAGTGGGGCGGATAATGAAAAACTGTTTTTT. Protein: CASSGADNEKLFF.

The V and J genes are TRBV5-1 and TRBJ2-5; D is unresolved. The CDR3 loop spans 14 amino acids. V lost 0 bases and J lost 1, with 7 bases in between. CDR1 and CDR2 (germline): SGHRS, YFSETQ. The CDR3, as DNA: TGCGCCAGCAGCTTGGCCGTTACCCAAGAGACCCAGTACTTC. Translating gives CASSLAVTQETQYF.

The chain uses TRBV4-3 and TRBJ2-1, with D perhaps matching TRBD2 (6 bases). Germline V CDR1 and CDR2: LGHNA, YSLEER. With 0 bases removed from V and 0 bases from J, the gap between germline ends came to 12 bases. The CDR3 is made up of 17 amino acids. CDR3: CASSQDPDGSSYNEQFF. CDR3 DNA sequence: TGCGCCAGCAGCCAAGATCCAGACGGGAGCTCCTACAATGAGCAGTTCTTC.

The V gene is TRBV9, the J gene TRBJ2-1; no clear D. This CDR3 contains 9 residues. V was trimmed by 6 bases and J by 7 bases, leaving 2 bases between them. The germline gives CDR1 SGDLS, CDR2 YYNGEE. CDR3 sequence reads: CASTNEQFF. The CDR3 nucleotides are TGTGCCAGCACTAATGAGCAGTTCTTC.

The CDR3 sequence: CASSLEAWVAGGVDTQYF. CDR3 nucleotide sequence: TGTGCCAGCAGCTTAGAGGCGTGGGTAGCGGGGGGGGTAGATACGCAGTATTTT. The rearrangement uses TRBV7-2 and TRBJ2-3; 11 nucleotides align to TRBD2. Germline lookup yields CDR1 SGHTA and CDR2 FQGNSA. The V and J ends lost 1 base and 5 bases, in that order; junction bases with no gene match: 11. The CDR3 contains 18 residues.

This clonotype was seen only a few times. This chain links TRBV6-6 with TRBJ1-2; TRBD1 is a possible D gene (5 bases). V lost 7 bases and J lost 7, with 22 bases in between. The length of the CDR3 is 15 residues. CDR1 and CDR2 from the germline V gene are MNHNY and SVGAGI (reference sequence). CDR3 sequence (DNA): TGTGCCAGCAATCTCGGTGGGGGTTCACCGGGTGGCTACACCTTC. It translates to CASNLGGGSPGGYTF.

This clonotype was seen a few times. The chain combines TRBV29-1 with TRBJ2-3; TRBD2 matches at 8 bases. Germline V lookup: CDR1 SQVTM, CDR2 ANQGSEA. V lost 3 bases and J lost 7; bases outside the gene matches: 6. The CDR3 runs to 13 residues. The DNA for the CDR3 is TGCAGCGTTGAGGGCGGGGGGAGAAATACGCAGTATTTT. The encoded protein is CSVEGGGRNTQYF.